The rows below give T cell receptor beta chains drawn from one sample of a study of blood T cell repertoires in COVID-19. Clones were read by immunoSEQ multiplex PCR, and TCRdb kept only the in-frame ones, dropping some. This table holds tens of thousands of clones, 65% to 85% found once. Sequencing was done on a sample of peripheral blood. The receptor source for this set is a man in his sixties or seventies with COVID-19, enrolled during active disease. Each CDR3 is given with its conserved first and last residue. Fields, in order: clone size, D gene, J gene, V gene, CDR3 protein, CDR3 DNA. The D gene is left open where the match is weak. Only part of the rows carry a size: once, few, many, or a class if the clone is expanded.

>NA|NA|TRBJ1-1|TRBV5-4
CASSRGDTEAFF
TGTGCCAGCAGCCGGGGAGACACTGAAGCTTTCTTT
>NA|NA|TRBJ2-2|TRBV6-5
CASRLTTGNTGELFF
TGTGCCAGCAGACTTACGACAGGGAACACCGGGGAGCTGTTTTTT
>NA|NA|TRBJ1-1|TRBV19
CASSIDGRDTEAFF
TGTGCCAGTAGTATCGACGGGAGGGACACTGAAGCTTTCTTT
>NA|TRBD1|TRBJ1-1|TRBV23-1
CASSQGQGYPEAFF
TGCGCCAGCAGTCAAGGACAGGGTTATCCTGAAGCTTTCTTT
>NA|NA|TRBJ1-1|TRBV20-1
CSASPPTGYTEAFF
TGCAGTGCTAGTCCTCCCACGGGTTACACTGAAGCTTTCTTT
>few|NA|TRBJ1-5|TRBV7-2
CASSPRAGPQPQHF
TGTGCCAGCAGCCCACGGGCAGGGCCTCAGCCCCAGCATTTT
>NA|NA|TRBJ1-3|TRBV6-2/TRBV6-3
CASSYISSGNTIYF
TGTGCCAGCAGTTACATCTCCTCTGGAAACACCATATATTTT
>NA|NA|TRBJ2-7|TRBV28
CASSSAGITYPYEQYF
TGTGCCAGCAGTTCCGCAGGGATAACGTACCCCTACGAGCAGTACTTC
>NA|NA|TRBJ1-1|TRBV5-4
CASSLAITGLDTEAFF
TGTGCCAGCAGCTTGGCAATCACAGGGCTAGACACTGAAGCTTTCTTT
>many|NA|TRBJ1-4|TRBV9
CASSVDSEKLFF
TGTGCCAGCAGCGTAGACAGTGAAAAACTGTTTTTT
>NA|NA|TRBJ2-3|TRBV7-9
CASSFTGPSTDTQYF
TGTGCCAGCAGCTTTACTGGTCCTAGCACAGATACGCAGTATTTT
>NA|NA|TRBJ2-3|TRBV30
CAWSRGGGTDTQYF
TGTGCCTGGAGTAGGGGGGGAGGCACAGATACGCAGTATTTT
>NA|NA|TRBJ1-3|TRBV6-5
CASSYSIGARNTIYF
TGTGCCAGCAGTTACTCGATTGGGGCACGAAACACCATATATTTT
>NA|TRBD2|TRBJ2-3|TRBV2
CASSVVGGGTDTQYF
TGTGCCAGCAGTGTAGTGGGAGGGGGCACAGATACGCAGTATTTT
>NA|NA|TRBJ2-2|TRBV24-1
CATQGGRRTGELFF
TGTGCCACCCAAGGAGGGCGAAGAACCGGGGAGCTGTTTTTT
>NA|TRBD1|TRBJ2-7|TRBV28
CASSLSRTGRYEQYF
TGTGCCAGCAGTTTATCCCGGACAGGGAGGTACGAGCAGTACTTC
>NA|NA|TRBJ2-7|TRBV5-6
CASSHRGEQYF
TGTGCCAGCAGCCACCGGGGGGAGCAGTACTTC
>NA|TRBD1|TRBJ1-3|TRBV18
CASSWDRSNSGNTIYF
TGTGCCAGCTCCTGGGACAGGAGTAACTCTGGAAACACCATATATTTT
>NA|TRBD2|TRBJ2-5|TRBV6-2/TRBV6-3
CASSHSGGDETQYF
TGTGCCAGCAGCCATAGCGGGGGGGATGAGACCCAGTACTTC
>few|NA|TRBJ1-2|TRBV30
CAWSDQGLGYGYTF
TGTGCCTGGAGTGACCAGGGGCTCGGCTATGGCTACACCTTC
>once|TRBD2|TRBJ2-7|TRBV11-3
CASNLDSGGYEQYF
TGTGCCAGCAACTTGGATAGCGGGGGATACGAGCAGTACTTC
>NA|TRBD1|TRBJ2-7|TRBV5-4
CASSHGTGAGEQYF
TGTGCCAGCAGCCACGGGACAGGGGCGGGCGAGCAGTACTTC
>NA|NA|TRBJ1-5|TRBV5-1
CASSPGEGRPNQPQHF
TGCGCCAGCAGCCCGGGCGAGGGAAGACCGAATCAGCCCCAGCATTTT
>NA|TRBD1|TRBJ2-7|TRBV3-1/TRBV3-2
CASSQGRRGQGYEQYF
TGTGCCAGCAGCCAAGGGCGGAGGGGACAGGGCTACGAGCAGTACTTC
>NA|NA|TRBJ1-1|TRBV18
CASSGGNTEAFF
TGTGCCAGCTCGGGAGGTAACACTGAAGCTTTCTTT
>NA|NA|TRBJ1-2|TRBV18
CASSPPDSLHGYTF
TGTGCCAGCTCACCACCGGACAGCCTCCATGGCTACACCTTC
>once|TRBD1|TRBJ1-2|TRBV6-1
CASSASGTGTRRGYGYTF
TGTGCCAGCAGTGCGTCCGGGACAGGGACCCGGAGGGGGTATGGCTACACCTTC
>few|NA|TRBJ2-7|TRBV14
CASSLTIRGSYEQYF
TGTGCCAGCAGCCTTACGATTAGGGGTTCCTACGAGCAGTACTTC
>few|NA|TRBJ2-6|TRBV4-3
CASSLYVTASGANVLTF
TGCGCCAGCAGCCTCTACGTTACAGCCTCTGGGGCCAACGTCCTGACTTTC
>NA|NA|TRBJ1-4|TRBV7-2
CASSLGGTAEKLFF
TGTGCCAGCAGCCTGGGCGGGACCGCTGAAAAACTGTTTTTT
>NA|NA|TRBJ1-3|TRBV2
CASRVGQHSGNTIYF
TGTGCCAGCAGGGTCGGACAGCACTCTGGAAACACCATATATTTT
>NA|TRBD1|TRBJ1-1|TRBV2
CATSGTGVVAEAFF
TGTGCCACCTCCGGGACAGGGGTGGTAGCTGAAGCTTTCTTT
>once|NA|TRBJ1-1|TRBV14
CASSQTSEWWNTEAFF
TGTGCCAGCAGCCAAACCTCTGAGTGGTGGAACACTGAAGCTTTCTTT
>NA|NA|TRBJ1-5|TRBV9
CASSVDPSRGQPQHF
TGTGCCAGCAGCGTAGACCCCAGCAGGGGCCAGCCCCAGCATTTT
>NA|NA|TRBJ1-2|TRBV11-2
CASSLDPRALYGYTF
TGTGCCAGCAGCTTAGATCCTAGAGCTTTATATGGCTACACCTTC
>NA|NA|TRBJ1-2|TRBV13
CASSSPDPTIVYGYTF
TGTGCCAGCAGCTCCCCAGACCCGACAATAGTCTATGGCTACACCTTC
>NA|TRBD1|TRBJ1-4|TRBV28
CASSSSGTGGEKLFF
TGTGCCAGCAGTTCCTCCGGGACAGGGGGTGAAAAACTGTTTTTT
>NA|NA|TRBJ2-2|TRBV3-1/TRBV3-2
CASSPGGSGNTGELFF
TGTGCCAGCAGCCCAGGTGGTAGCGGGAACACCGGGGAGCTGTTTTTT
>NA|TRBD1|TRBJ2-7|TRBV11-2
CASSTGEVREQYF
TGTGCCAGCAGCACAGGGGAAGTGAGGGAGCAGTACTTC
>NA|NA|TRBJ1-4|TRBV2
CASRELNEKLFF
TGTGCCAGCAGGGAACTTAATGAAAAACTGTTTTTT
>NA|TRBD1|TRBJ1-2|TRBV6-5
CASSRSGQGAGYTF
TGTGCCAGCTCAAGATCGGGACAGGGGGCAGGCTACACCTTC
>NA|NA|TRBJ2-7|TRBV6-2/TRBV6-3
CASSLGRYEQYF
TGTGCCAGCAGTTTGGGCCGGTACGAGCAGTACTTC
>NA|NA|TRBJ1-1|TRBV7-9
CASIPTKQGIHTEAFF
TGTGCCAGCATCCCCACAAAACAGGGAATTCACACTGAAGCTTTCTTT
>NA|TRBD2|TRBJ2-7|TRBV3-1/TRBV3-2
CASSQGFRLASEQYF
TGTGCCAGCAGCCAAGGCTTCCGACTAGCGAGCGAGCAGTACTTC
>NA|NA|TRBJ1-1|TRBV7-9
CASSRVGVAEAFF
TGTGCCAGCAGTCGAGTCGGGGTGGCTGAAGCTTTCTTT